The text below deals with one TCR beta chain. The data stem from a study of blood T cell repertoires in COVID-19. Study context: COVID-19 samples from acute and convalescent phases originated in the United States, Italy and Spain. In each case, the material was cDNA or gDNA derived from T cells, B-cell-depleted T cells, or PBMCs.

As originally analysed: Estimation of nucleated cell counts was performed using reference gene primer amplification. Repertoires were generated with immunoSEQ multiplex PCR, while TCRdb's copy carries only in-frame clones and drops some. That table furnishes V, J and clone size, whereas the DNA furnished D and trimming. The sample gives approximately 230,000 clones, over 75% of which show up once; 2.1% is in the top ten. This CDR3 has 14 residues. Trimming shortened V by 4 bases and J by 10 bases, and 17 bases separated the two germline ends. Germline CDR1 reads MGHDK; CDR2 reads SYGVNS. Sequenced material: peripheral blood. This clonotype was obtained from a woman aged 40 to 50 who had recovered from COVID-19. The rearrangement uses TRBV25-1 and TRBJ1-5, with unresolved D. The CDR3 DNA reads TGTGCCAGCAGTGGGAGGAACACTATCAGCCCCCAGCATTTT. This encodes CASSGRNTISPQHF.